This T cell receptor (beta chain) was captured in a study of human T cells and chemical hapten exposure. Background on the study: Upper back patch tests used 0.01% DPC, scored after 6 days. General study results and limits: Each of the donors had alopecia, so their immune responses may not resemble those of healthy people.

This clonotype was counted at least ten times. Its antigen is unidentified. Time point in this sample: patch test 1, 2 weeks after DPC sensitization. Described treatment: therapeutic diphenylcyclopropenone sensitization with weekly scalp DPC. CDR1 is MNHNS, CDR2 SASEGT, per germline. This CDR3 is 13 amino acids long. Trimming left V 5 bases short and J 4 bases short, with 10 bases between. In TCRdb, the RACE reads were re-called with MiXCR into one record per CDR3 protein. Among under 450,000 distinct CDR3 sequences listed, nearly 5% were seen once. This TCR was recovered from a woman between 45 and 60 years old with alopecia areata. Some clones in this sample may be carry-over from other donors' samples. This sample comprised whole blood, obtained in connection with sensitization to the hapten diphenylcyclopropenone (DPC). The chain joins TRBV6-1 to TRBJ2-3; D is perhaps TRBD1 (6 bases). CDR3 in amino acids: CASSPQGSDTQYF. CDR3 in DNA: TGTGCCAGCAGTCCACAGGGATCAGATACGCAGTATTTT.